This T cell receptor beta chain was captured by sequencing in a study of CD8 T cells in Susac syndrome. V was pared by 4 bases and J by 10 bases, with 18 bases between. The germline gives CDR1 SGHRS, CDR2 YFSETQ. The CDR3 contains 15 residues. Concerning this clonotype: Its antigen is as yet unknown.

Findings of the study overall: The study conceded that relatively few individuals underwent its TCR sequencing and HLA analysis.

The RNA, about 0.5 to 1 ug, was put through reverse transcription using random hexamers. One entry per CDR3 protein results from TCRdb running MiXCR on the immunoSEQ multiplex PCR reads. The sample records around 140,000 distinct CDR3 sequences, around 80% being singletons. The sample was CD8+ T cells from PBMCs. The TCR originated in a human donor with multiple sclerosis. This sequence joins TRBV5-1 and TRBJ1-6; perhaps TRBD1 as D (6 bases). This chain's CDR3 is CASSVFTGRGSPLHF. The CDR3 DNA follows: TGCGCCAGCAGCGTCTTCACAGGGCGGGGCTCACCCCTCCACTTT.